The 14 T cell receptor beta chains in this list originate from one sample, sequenced in a study of blood T cell repertoires in COVID-19 (dated by TCRdb to about 2020). The library relied on the immunoSEQ multiplex PCR assay. Held by TCRdb, this immuneACCESS table contains in-frame sequences only and omits some clones. Under half of the omission traces to an unresolved V gene where checked; the cause of the rest is unknown. The sample table shows about 74,000 clones, and about 90% are seen once. In total, the top ten clones hold 1.5% to 2% of the sample. The sample consisted of peripheral blood. The receptors here all came from a woman of 80 years or more with active or convalescent COVID-19.

The rearrangement joins TRBV7-2 to TRBJ2-3; 9 nucleotides line up with TRBD2. This CDR3 is 16 amino acids long. The germline V gene has CDR1 SGHTA and CDR2 FQGNSA. The V and J ends lost 5 bases and 2 bases, in that order; junction bases with no gene match: 8. The CDR3 is CASSRKAGGNTDTQYF. CDR3 coding DNA: TGTGCCAGCAGCCGGAAAGCGGGGGGCAACACAGATACGCAGTATTTT.

The chain is built from TRBV27 and TRBJ2-7; D is possibly TRBD2 (6 bases). CDR1 and CDR2 (germline): MNHEY, SMNVEV (reference sequence). The CDR3 has 11 residues. V lost 10 bases to trimming and J lost 4 bases, with 11 bases between them. This CDR3 is CATRRVYEQYF. CDR3 sequence (DNA): TGTGCCACCCGGAGGGTTTACGAGCAGTACTTC.

The count of this clone is one. This chain links TRBV25-1 with TRBJ1-2; TRBD1 aligns across 9 bases. The CDR3 contains 13 residues. V shed 5 bases, J shed 7 bases, and the junction held 5 bases outside the gene matches. CDR1 and CDR2 (germline): MGHDK, SYGVNS. In DNA form, the CDR3 reads TGTGCCAGCAGTCTCCGACAGGGGGGTGGCTACACCTTC. It encodes CASSLRQGGGYTF.

This chain uses TRBV10-3 with TRBJ1-3; the match to TRBD1 covers 8 bases. The CDR3 contains 15 residues. J gave up 3 bases and V 4 bases, and 5 bases lay outside the gene matches. Per germline, CDR1 ENHRY and CDR2 SYGVKD. CDR3 sequence reads: CAISGTGLGGNTIYF. DNA of the CDR3: TGTGCCATCAGTGGGACAGGGCTGGGTGGAAACACCATATATTTT.

The V gene is TRBV4-1, the J gene TRBJ1-2; 8 nucleotides line up with TRBD1. Germline lookup yields CDR1 MGHRA and CDR2 YSYEKL. The trim removed 1 base at V and 4 bases at J, leaving 8 bases unmatched. The CDR3 has 16 amino acids. CDR3 sequence: CASSQGPWTGIYGYTF. In DNA, the CDR3 is TGCGCCAGCAGCCAAGGACCCTGGACAGGGATCTATGGCTACACCTTC.

This CDR3 reads CATSDAHRGSTGELFF. Here the CDR3 DNA reads TGTGCCACCAGTGACGCCCACAGGGGGTCCACCGGGGAGCTGTTTTTT. This rearrangement joins TRBV24-1 to TRBJ2-2; TRBD1 matches 8 bases. CDR3 length: 16 residues. Trimming took 4 bases from V and 4 from J; bases not matched to a gene: 7. Germline CDR1 is KGHDR and CDR2 is SFDVKD.

The J gene is TRBJ2-1, the V gene TRBV3-1 (or the pseudogene TRBV3-2), with D perhaps matching TRBD1 (5 bases). In germline, CDR1 is LGHDT, CDR2 YNNKEL (reference sequence). V lost 2 bases and J 4 bases, leaving 9 bases between the germline ends. The CDR3 contains 14 residues. The CDR3 sequence: CASSQQGSYNEQFF. The CDR3 nucleotides are TGTGCCAGCAGCCAACAGGGCTCTTACAATGAGCAGTTCTTC.

This clone occurred once. V usage is TRBV18 and J usage is TRBJ1-2; tentatively, D is TRBD1 (5 bases). The CDR3 sequence is 13 residues long. Germline V gene sequence: CDR1 KGHSH, CDR2 LQKENI. V lost 3 bases, J lost 4 bases, and 9 bases lay in between. The CDR3 loop is CASSPEGTYGYTF. The CDR3 DNA reads as TGTGCCAGCTCACCGGAGGGGACCTATGGCTACACCTTC.

The chain has TRBV5-6 and TRBJ2-5; 8 nucleotides line up with TRBD1. This CDR3 spans 16 amino acids. Trimming cost V 0 bases and J 3 bases; bases outside gene matches: 7. The germline V gene has CDR1 SGHDT and CDR2 YYEEEE. CDR3 region: CASSLASRGREETQYF. The CDR3, as DNA: TGTGCCAGCAGCTTGGCTTCCAGGGGGCGAGAAGAGACCCAGTACTTC.

The rearrangement uses TRBV19 and TRBJ1-3, with a tentative D call TRBD1 (5 bases). The CDR3 has 14 amino acids. V lost 6 bases and J lost 3, with 12 bases in between. CDR1 and CDR2 from the germline V gene are LNHDA and SQIVND (reference sequence). Here the CDR3 DNA reads TGTGCCAGTAGACTTGGGGCCAGTGGAAACACCATATATTTT. It codes for CASRLGASGNTIYF.

The chain links TRBV7-9 to TRBJ1-2, with a tentative D call TRBD1 (5 bases). V lost 3 bases, J lost 7 bases, and 9 bases lay in between. The CDR3 has 12 amino acids. Germline CDR1 and CDR2: SEHNR and FQNEAQ (reference sequence). The DNA of the CDR3 is TGTGCCAGCAGCTTCGCCGACAGTGGCTACACCTTC. Amino acids: CASSFADSGYTF.

This clone was seen a single time. The rearrangement joins TRBV29-1 to TRBJ2-7, with 10 bases matching TRBD2. The trim removed 0 bases at V and 5 bases at J, leaving 4 bases unmatched. The CDR3 spans 14 residues. CDR1 and CDR2 from the germline V gene are SQVTM and ANQGSEA. This chain's CDR3 is CSVEDRGTSDEQYF. CDR3 nucleotide sequence: TGCAGCGTTGAAGATCGTGGGACTAGCGACGAGCAGTACTTC.

The rearrangement uses TRBV27 and TRBJ1-5; a possible D gene is TRBD1 (6 bases). With 0 bases removed from V and 6 bases from J, the gap between germline ends came to 12 bases. The germline V gene has CDR1 MNHEY and CDR2 SMNVEV (reference sequence). This CDR3 has 15 amino acids. DNA for the CDR3: TGTGCCAGCAGTTTATCTGGCAGGGGAAGTCAGCCCCAGCATTTT. This sequence encodes CASSLSGRGSQPQHF.

The chain joins TRBV20-1 to TRBJ1-1, with D hard to call. V dropped 3 bases and J dropped 10 bases, with 15 bases sitting between them. The CDR3 has 12 residues. Germline CDR1 is DFQATT and CDR2 is SNEGSKA (reference sequence). As DNA, the CDR3 is TGCAGTGCTAGTCCCTCTACCAAAAGAGCTTTCTTT. Translated, it gives CSASPSTKRAFF.